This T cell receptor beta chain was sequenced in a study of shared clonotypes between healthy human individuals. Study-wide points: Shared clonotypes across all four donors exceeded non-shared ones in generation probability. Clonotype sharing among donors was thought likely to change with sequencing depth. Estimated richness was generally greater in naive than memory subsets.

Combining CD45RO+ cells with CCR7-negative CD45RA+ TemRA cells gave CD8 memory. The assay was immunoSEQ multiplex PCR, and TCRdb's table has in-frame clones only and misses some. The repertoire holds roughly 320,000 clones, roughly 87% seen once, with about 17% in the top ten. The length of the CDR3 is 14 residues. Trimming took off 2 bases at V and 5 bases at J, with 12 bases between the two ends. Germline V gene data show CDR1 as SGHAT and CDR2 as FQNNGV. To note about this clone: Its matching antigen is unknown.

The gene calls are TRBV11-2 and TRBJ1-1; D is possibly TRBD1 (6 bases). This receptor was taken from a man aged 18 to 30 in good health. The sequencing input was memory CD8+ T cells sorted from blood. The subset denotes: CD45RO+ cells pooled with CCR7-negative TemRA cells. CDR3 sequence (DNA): TGTGCCAGCAGCTTACGGGGGCGGAGGACTGAAGCTTTCTTT. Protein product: CASSLRGRRTEAFF.